This T cell receptor beta chain was sequenced during a study of breast tumors, draining lymph nodes, adjacent tissues. This CDR3 region has 16 residues. From germline, CDR1 is DFQATT and CDR2 SNEGSKA (reference sequence). Trimming removed 0 bases from V and 0 bases from J, with 9 bases in between. TCRdb reprocessed the multiplex PCR reads with MiXCR, giving one entry per CDR3 protein. The sample lists about 8,300 distinct CDR3 sequences, under 85% seen once, with roughly 41% in the top ten. Worth noting for this clonotype: Its target is not known.

General study findings and limits: Tumor TCR diversity was below lymph nodes but above nontumor tissue.

The sample taken for sequencing was tumor-adjacent breast tissue. The chain uses TRBV20-1 and TRBJ2-6; the D gene is possibly TRBD2 (6 bases). The sequence was collected from a female donor with breast cancer. Some clones in this sample may be carry-over from other donors' samples. The CDR3 DNA reads TGCAGTGCTAGAGATCACGGGGGCTCTGGGGCCAACGTCCTGACTTTC. This sequence encodes CSARDHGGSGANVLTF.